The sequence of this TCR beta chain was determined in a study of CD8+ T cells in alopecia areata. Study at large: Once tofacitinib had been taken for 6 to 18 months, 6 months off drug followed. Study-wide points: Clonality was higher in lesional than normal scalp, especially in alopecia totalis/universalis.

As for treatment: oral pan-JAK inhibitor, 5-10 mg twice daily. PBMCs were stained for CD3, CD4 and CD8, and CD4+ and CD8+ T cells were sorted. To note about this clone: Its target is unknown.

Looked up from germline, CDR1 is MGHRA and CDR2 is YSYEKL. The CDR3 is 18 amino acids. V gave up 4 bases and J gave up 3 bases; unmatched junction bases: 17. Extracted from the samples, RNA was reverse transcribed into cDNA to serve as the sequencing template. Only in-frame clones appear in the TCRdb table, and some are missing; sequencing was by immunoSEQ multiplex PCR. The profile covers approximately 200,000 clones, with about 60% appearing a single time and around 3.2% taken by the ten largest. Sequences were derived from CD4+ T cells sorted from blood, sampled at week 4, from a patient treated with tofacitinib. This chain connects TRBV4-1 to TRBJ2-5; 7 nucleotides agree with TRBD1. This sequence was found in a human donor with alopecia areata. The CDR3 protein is CASSPRGLIWDREETQYF. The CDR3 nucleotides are TGCGCCAGCAGCCCGAGGGGGCTTATATGGGACAGAGAAGAGACCCAGTACTTC.